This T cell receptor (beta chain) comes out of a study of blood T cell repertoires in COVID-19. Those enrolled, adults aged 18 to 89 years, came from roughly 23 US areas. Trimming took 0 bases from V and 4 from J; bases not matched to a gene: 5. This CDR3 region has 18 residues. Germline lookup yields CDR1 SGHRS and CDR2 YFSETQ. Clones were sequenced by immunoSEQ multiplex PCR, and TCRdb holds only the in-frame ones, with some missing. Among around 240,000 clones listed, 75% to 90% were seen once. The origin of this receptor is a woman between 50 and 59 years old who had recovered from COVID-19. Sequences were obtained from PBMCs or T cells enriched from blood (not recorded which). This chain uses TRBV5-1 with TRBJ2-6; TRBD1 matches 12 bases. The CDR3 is CASSLDGTGGGGANVLTF. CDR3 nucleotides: TGCGCCAGCAGCTTGGATGGGACAGGGGGCGGCGGGGCCAACGTCCTGACTTTC.